The clone carrying this T cell receptor beta chain was detected a few times. Its matching antigen is unknown. This specimen comes from a study of T cell repertoires in cytomegalovirus infection. Findings and caveats of the study: HLA-C-restricted, CMV-specific TCR beta clonotypes were dominant ex vivo.

TCRdb re-called the reads through MiXCR, storing one row per CDR3 protein. The sample has hundreds of thousands of distinct CDR3 sequences; less than 25% are singletons. The CDR3 consists of 14 residues. Germline V lookup: CDR1 SNHLY, CDR2 FYNNEI. V was cut by 5 bases and J by 8 bases, with 16 bases left in between. The sequence was obtained from a human donor in good health (CMV status not recorded). Some clones in this sample may be carry-over from other donors' samples. What was sequenced was CD8+ T cells from PBMCs. The V call is TRBV2, the J call TRBJ2-1; D may be TRBD2 (6 bases). The chain's CDR3 is CASSTLASADEQFF. DNA of the CDR3: TGTGCCAGCAGTACCCTCGCTAGCGCCGATGAGCAGTTCTTC.